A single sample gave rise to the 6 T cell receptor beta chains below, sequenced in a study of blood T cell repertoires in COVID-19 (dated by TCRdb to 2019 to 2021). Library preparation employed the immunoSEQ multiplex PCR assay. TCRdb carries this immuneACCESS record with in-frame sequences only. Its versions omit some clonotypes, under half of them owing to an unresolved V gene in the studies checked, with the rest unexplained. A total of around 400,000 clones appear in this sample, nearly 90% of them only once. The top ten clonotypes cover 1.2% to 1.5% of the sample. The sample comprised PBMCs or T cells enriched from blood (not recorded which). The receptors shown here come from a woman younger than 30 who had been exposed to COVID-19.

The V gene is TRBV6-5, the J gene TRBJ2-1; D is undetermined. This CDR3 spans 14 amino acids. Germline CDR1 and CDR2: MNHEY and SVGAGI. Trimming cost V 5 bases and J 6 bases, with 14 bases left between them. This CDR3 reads CASSPRPSGNEQFF. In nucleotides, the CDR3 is TGTGCCAGCAGTCCTAGACCCTCCGGCAATGAGCAGTTCTTC.

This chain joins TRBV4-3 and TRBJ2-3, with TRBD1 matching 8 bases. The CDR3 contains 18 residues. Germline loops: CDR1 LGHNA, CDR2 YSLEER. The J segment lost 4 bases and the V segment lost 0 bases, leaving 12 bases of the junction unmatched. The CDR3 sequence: CASSQEGVAGGNADTQYF. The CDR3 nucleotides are TGCGCCAGCAGCCAAGAAGGGGTGGCAGGGGGCAACGCAGATACGCAGTATTTT.

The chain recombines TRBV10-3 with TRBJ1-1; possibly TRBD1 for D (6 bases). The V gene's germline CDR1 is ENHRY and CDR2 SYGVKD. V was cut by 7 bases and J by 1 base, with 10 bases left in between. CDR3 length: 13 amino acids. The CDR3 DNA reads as TGTGCCATCACCCCAGGGGCGAACACTGAAGCTTTCTTT. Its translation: CAITPGANTEAFF.

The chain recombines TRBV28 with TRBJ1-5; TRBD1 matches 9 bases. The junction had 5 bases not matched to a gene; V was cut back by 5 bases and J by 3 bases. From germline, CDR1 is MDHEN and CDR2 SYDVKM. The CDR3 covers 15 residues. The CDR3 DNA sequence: TGTGCCAGCAGTAGGGACAGGGAGGACAATCAGCCCCAGCATTTT. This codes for CASSRDREDNQPQHF.

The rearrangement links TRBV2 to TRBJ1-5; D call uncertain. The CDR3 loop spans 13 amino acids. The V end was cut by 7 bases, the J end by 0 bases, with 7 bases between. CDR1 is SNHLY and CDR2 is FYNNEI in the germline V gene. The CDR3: CASKENSNQPQHF. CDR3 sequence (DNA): TGTGCCAGCAAGGAGAATAGCAATCAGCCCCAGCATTTT.

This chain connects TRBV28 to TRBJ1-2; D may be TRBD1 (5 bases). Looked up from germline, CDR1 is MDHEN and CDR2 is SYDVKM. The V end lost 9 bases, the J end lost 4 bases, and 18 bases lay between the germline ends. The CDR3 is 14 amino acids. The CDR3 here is CASISGQTLYGYTF. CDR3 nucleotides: TGTGCCAGTATTTCCGGACAAACCCTCTATGGCTACACCTTC.